The sequence of this T cell receptor (beta chain) was determined in a study of shared clonotypes between healthy human individuals. General study points: The sampled material consisted only of blood, and tissue repertoires are likely to differ.

About this clone: The antigen remains unidentified.

V gave up 4 bases and J gave up 3 bases, with 14 bases separating them. Germline CDR1 SGHRS, CDR2 YFSETQ. The CDR3 extends over 14 amino acids. Deep was the level used in running the assay. Assay: immunoSEQ multiplex PCR; the TCRdb copy retains only in-frame clones and omits some. The data hold around 330,000 clones, with roughly 70% observed a single time. The clonotype comes from a man younger than 40 in good health. The specimen sequenced was memory CD4+ T cells sorted from blood. Subset indicated: CD45RA-negative fraction. The V and J genes are TRBV5-1 and TRBJ2-7; no clear D gene. DNA for the CDR3: TGCGCCAGCAGCCCTGGCCCCTGGGGCTACGAGCAGTACTTC. Protein sequence: CASSPGPWGYEQYF.